The 18 T cell receptor beta chains reported below all come from one sample, sequenced in a study of T cells in Graves' hyperthyroidism and ophthalmopathy. RNA transcripts gave rise to amplified TCR beta CDR3 regions. Using the HTBI primer set, a first-round RT-PCR was run on the TCR CDR3. Via MiXCR, TCRdb re-called the multiplex PCR reads, giving one row per CDR3 protein. In the table there are about 600,000 distinct CDR3 sequences, roughly 15% of which are singletons. The sequenced material came from blood. These receptors all stem from a woman in her forties or fifties with Graves' ophthalmopathy.

This clonotype was seen many times. V gene TRBV28 combines with J gene TRBJ2-7; 7 bases map to TRBD1. V was pared by 5 bases and J by 3 bases, with 13 bases of the junction left unmatched. Looked up from germline, CDR1 is MDHEN and CDR2 is SYDVKM. CDR3 length equals 16 residues. The CDR3 DNA reads as TGTGCCAGCAGTCCGGGACAGCACCGAGAACTCTACGAGCAGTACTTC. Amino acids: CASSPGQHRELYEQYF.

The chain has TRBV20-1 and TRBJ2-7; 8 bases are a match to TRBD2. This CDR3 is 18 amino acids long. Germline CDR1 is DFQATT and CDR2 is SNEGSKA (reference sequence). V was clipped by 1 base and J by 2 bases; unmatched bases: 16. CDR3 amino acids: CSARGSFLSGIGAYEQYF. Here the CDR3 DNA reads TGCAGTGCTAGAGGGTCGTTTCTTAGCGGGATAGGGGCCTACGAGCAGTACTTC.

This chain uses TRBV24-1 with TRBJ1-2, with no clear D. The germline gives CDR1 KGHDR, CDR2 SFDVKD. V gave up 1 base and J gave up 8 bases, with 10 bases separating them. This CDR3 spans 13 amino acids. As DNA, the CDR3 is TGTGCCACCAGTGATTTATCCAGAAACGGCTACACCTTC. As protein: CATSDLSRNGYTF.

This clonotype was seen a handful of times. The V gene is TRBV18, the J gene TRBJ2-4; 11 bases are shared with TRBD1. CDR1 and CDR2 (germline): KGHSH, LQKENI. The CDR3 spans 19 residues. Unmatched junction bases numbered 11, after V lost 4 bases and J lost 0 bases. The CDR3 DNA sequence: TGTGCCAGCTCACGCGCCGGGACAGGGGGGAGTCTAGCCAAAAACATTCAGTACTTC. Translating it yields CASSRAGTGGSLAKNIQYF.

This clonotype was counted many times. V is TRBV28 and J is TRBJ2-1; D gene uncertain. The CDR3 consists of 13 residues. Germline assignment: CDR1 MDHEN and CDR2 SYDVKM. Trimming removed 6 bases from V and 0 bases from J, with 6 bases in between. The CDR3 DNA sequence: TGTGCCAGCAGGCACGGCTCCTACAATGAGCAGTTCTTC. It translates to CASRHGSYNEQFF. The entire variable domain, with the rest obtained from reference TRBV28 and TRBJ2-1, is as follows: DVKVTQSSRYLVKRTGEKVFLECVQDMDHENMFWYRQDPGLGLRLIYFSYDVKMKEKGDIPEGYSVSREKKERFSLILESASTNQTSMYLCASRHGSYNEQFFGPGTRLTVL.

This clonotype was found a few times. The chain uses TRBV11-3 and TRBJ2-2; D ambiguous. This CDR3 is 17 amino acids long. V was cut by 1 base and J by 4 bases, with 16 bases left in between. CDR1 is SGHNT and CDR2 is YENEEA in the germline V gene. The CDR3 DNA follows: TGTGCCAGCAGCTTAGGATTGTGGTCCGGTGGCACCGGGGAGCTGTTTTTT. Protein: CASSLGLWSGGTGELFF.

At least ten counts were recorded for this clonotype. The chain recombines TRBV5-1 with TRBJ2-1, with no clear D. V was pared by 7 bases and J by 5 bases, with 13 bases between. The CDR3 length is 13 residues. Germline values: CDR1 SGHRS, CDR2 YFSETQ. The CDR3 reads CASSLDQNNEQFF. The CDR3 nucleotides read TGCGCCAGCTCACTGGACCAGAACAATGAGCAGTTCTTC.

This clonotype was observed a handful of times. The chain combines TRBV9 with TRBJ2-1; perhaps TRBD1 as D (5 bases). From germline, CDR1 is SGDLS and CDR2 YYNGEE. Between the trimmed V and J ends, which lost 0 bases and 1 base, there was a span of 11 bases. The CDR3 has 16 residues. Written as DNA, the CDR3 is TGTGCCAGCAGCGTAGTCCCGGACATATCCTACAATGAGCAGTTCTTC. This gives the protein CASSVVPDISYNEQFF. The whole variable domain, remainder taken from reference TRBV9 and TRBJ2-1, is DSGVTQTPKHLITATGQRVTLRCSPRSGDLSVYWYQQSLDQGLQFLIQYYNGEERAKGNILERFSAQQFPDLHSELNLSSLELGDSALYFCASSVVPDISYNEQFFGPGTRLTVL.

This clonotype was detected many times. The chain recombines TRBV6-1 with TRBJ1-1; no clear D gene. Between the trimmed V and J ends, which lost 2 bases and 4 bases, there was a span of 8 bases. CDR3 length equals 13 residues. The germline V gene encodes CDR1 MNHNS and CDR2 SASEGT. CDR3 bases: TGTGCCAGCAGTGAATTCGATGGCACTGAAGCTTTCTTT. Residues: CASSEFDGTEAFF.

The V gene is TRBV4-1, the J gene TRBJ2-5; weak D call: TRBD2 (6 bases). The CDR3 contains 16 residues. Germline V CDR1 and CDR2: MGHRA, YSYEKL. The V and J ends lost 0 bases and 5 bases respectively, with 16 bases between them. The CDR3 is CASSQEFAGPRETQYF. CDR3 sequence (DNA): TGCGCCAGCAGCCAAGAGTTCGCGGGACCCCGGGAGACCCAGTACTTC.

The sample holds many counts of this clonotype. This chain joins TRBV12-3 or TRBV12-4 and TRBJ2-1; D may match TRBD1 or TRBD2 (5 bases each). The V and J ends lost 4 bases and 7 bases respectively, with 17 bases between them. The CDR3 covers 15 residues. The CDR3 protein is CASSWSGSGFNEQFF. CDR3 DNA: TGTGCCAGCAGTTGGTCAGGGTCGGGATTTAATGAGCAGTTCTTC.

The table lists this clonotype with many counts. The chain couples TRBV7-2 to TRBJ2-1; a weak D match, TRBD2 (6 bases). The length of the CDR3 is 15 residues. Between the trimmed V and J ends, which lost 4 bases and 6 bases, there was a span of 16 bases. From germline, CDR1 is SGHTA and CDR2 FQGNSA. The CDR3 sequence: CASSSLTSSGNEQFF. CDR3 in DNA: TGTGCCAGCAGCTCCCTCACTAGCTCCGGCAATGAGCAGTTCTTC.

The table lists this clonotype with many counts. This chain joins TRBV12-3 or TRBV12-4 and TRBJ1-5; unclear D gene. The CDR3 spans 14 residues. V lost 1 base to trimming and J lost 4 bases, with 8 bases between them. CDR3 amino acids: CASSLETGNQPQHF. The CDR3 DNA is TGTGCCAGCAGTTTAGAGACGGGGAATCAGCCCCAGCATTTT.

The rearrangement uses TRBV7-6 and TRBJ2-5; the match to TRBD1 covers 12 bases. The CDR3 totals 17 residues. Germline loops: CDR1 SGHVS, CDR2 FNYEAQ. Trimming cost V 0 bases and J 4 bases; bases outside gene matches: 6. The CDR3 protein is CASSLAHGTGGRETQYF. The DNA for the CDR3 is TGTGCCAGCAGCTTAGCGCATGGGACAGGGGGCCGAGAGACCCAGTACTTC.

This clonotype occurred a few times. Compared with germline, one end of the junction differs, possibly owing to a read error. The chain recombines TRBV4-3 with TRBJ2-5; a possible D gene is TRBD1 (6 bases). Per the germline V gene, CDR1 is LGHNA and CDR2 is YSLEER. The CDR3 covers 14 residues. The chain's CDR3 is CASSQDGGQDSQHF. In DNA, the CDR3 is TGCGCCAGCAGCCAAGATGGGGGTCAGGACAGCCAACACTTC.

This clonotype was seen at least ten times. The chain carries TRBV6-2 or TRBV6-3 and TRBJ2-1, with 8 bases lining up with TRBD2. Germline trimming cut 6 bases from V and 4 bases from J; bases unmatched to any gene: 8. Germline CDR1 and CDR2: MNHEY and SVGEGT. The length of the CDR3 is 15 residues. This CDR3 is CASSPRGGRYNEQFF. CDR3 coding DNA: TGTGCCAGCAGCCCACGGGGGGGCAGGTACAATGAGCAGTTCTTC.

The rearrangement links TRBV29-1 to TRBJ1-1; D ambiguous. The CDR3 has 13 residues. V shed 7 bases and J shed 0 bases, with 12 bases lying between them. The germline V gene encodes CDR1 SQVTM and CDR2 ANQGSEA. Written as DNA, the CDR3 is TGCAGCGCTATTGACCGTGTGAACACTGAAGCTTTCTTT. This codes for CSAIDRVNTEAFF. The entire variable domain, with the rest obtained from reference TRBV29-1 and TRBJ1-1, is as follows: SAVISQKPSRDICQRGTSLTIQCQVDSQVTMMFWYRQQPGQSLTLIATANQGSEATYESGFVIDKFPISRPNLTFSTLTVSNMSPEDSSIYLCSAIDRVNTEAFFGQGTRLTVV.

This clonotype has only a few counts. The chain employs TRBV7-2 and TRBJ2-7; D call uncertain. Trimming left V 5 bases short and J 2 bases short, with 13 bases between. The CDR3 length is 14 residues. In germline, CDR1 is SGHTA, CDR2 FQGNSA. Here the CDR3 reads CASSIVRSTYEQYF. DNA for the CDR3: TGTGCCAGCAGCATAGTACGAAGCACCTACGAGCAGTACTTC.